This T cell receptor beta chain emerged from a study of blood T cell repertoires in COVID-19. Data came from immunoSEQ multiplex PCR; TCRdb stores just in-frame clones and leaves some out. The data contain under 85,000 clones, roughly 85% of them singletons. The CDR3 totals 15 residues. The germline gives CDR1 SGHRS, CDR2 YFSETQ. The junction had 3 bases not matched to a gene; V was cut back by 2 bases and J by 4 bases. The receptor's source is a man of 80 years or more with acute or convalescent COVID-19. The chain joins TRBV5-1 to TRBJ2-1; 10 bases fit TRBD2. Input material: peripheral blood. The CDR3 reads CASSLLAGSYNEQFF. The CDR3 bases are TGCGCCAGCAGCTTACTAGCGGGATCTTACAATGAGCAGTTCTTC.